This T cell receptor beta chain is drawn from a study of cytomegalovirus exposure and HLA in healthy donors. On the study more broadly: There were fewer than 130 million unique TCR beta sequences, drawn from around 180 million T cells, in an earlier analysis.

Sampled while nominally healthy, donors likely had unrecorded immune exposures. In the PCR, 60 Vbeta and 13 Jbeta primers were used. Measured with immunoSEQ multiplex PCR; TCRdb has only the in-frame clones, and not every one. The data contain some 190,000 clones, about 80% of them singletons. This clone appeared once. Its antigen is not known. Notes on the study in general: TCR beta sequences reportedly predicted the HLA-A and HLA-B alleles of most subjects accurately. Later genetic work tied a missense DCLRE1C variant to beta-chain V and J trimming.

Per the germline V gene, CDR1 is SGHTA and CDR2 is FQGNSA. This CDR3 is 18 amino acids long. V was trimmed by 2 bases and J by 0 bases, leaving 14 bases between them. The source material was PBMCs. The chain is built from TRBV7-2 and TRBJ2-6, with D hard to call. The clonotype originates from a woman aged 25-40 years in good health and CMV-seronegative. The CDR3 nucleotides read TGTGCCAGCAGCTTATTCGTCGTTCGTCGCTCTGGGGCCAACGTCCTGACTTTC. This encodes CASSLFVVRRSGANVLTF.